Listed here is a single TCR beta chain. Its cognate antigen has yet to be identified. The record has no base qualities; no much larger clone is one base away. CDR1 and CDR2 (SGHAT, FQNNGV) derive from the germline V gene. The germline ends are 8 bases apart after V is trimmed by 0 bases and J by 5 bases. The CDR3 goes from the cysteine to the phenylalanine over 13 residues. The read is trimmed to its CDR3 DNA, 39 bases read in frame from base 1. Synovial fluid samples and blood samples obtained from the same ankylosing spondylitis patients were matched. The entry originates in a study of CD8 T cells in ankylosing spondylitis (dated by TCRdb to about 2017). General notes on the study: The study profiled T cell receptor beta repertoires in healthy donors and ankylosing spondylitis patients to find disease-linked TCR variants. The full study cohort was made up of about 25 ankylosing spondylitis patients and fewer than 120 healthy donors. Peripheral blood was sampled, and synovial fluid was additionally collected from ankylosing spondylitis patients.

Sequencer: Illumina HiSeq 2500. Quantitative 5'-RACE with molecular barcodes was the method used to prepare the TCR beta libraries. Per the authors' processing: Disease-linked TCR variants were identified with a new computational method built on a probabilistic model of VDJ rearrangement. Through fastp at Q25 and MiXCR, TCRdb rebuilt clones from the public reads, retaining in-frame beta chains. Identical CDR3 protein sequences are pooled into one entry, listed with their most common genes and DNA. Clone size and V and J calls follow TCRdb, not the original study. For this sample the table gives some 37,000 distinct CDR3 sequences, of which around 10% were detected only once. The biggest ten clones account for just over 20% of the sample. Paper-wide results and their limitations: Some of the motif variants had been reported before in the synovial fluid and blood of reactive arthritis patients, a finding that suggests common disease-initiation mechanisms. According to the report, matched synovial fluid samples from ankylosing spondylitis patients were significantly enriched for the disease-linked clones. In peripheral blood, the disease-linked clones were found at relatively low frequencies and had a CD8+ phenotype. A TCR beta motif made up of about eight highly homologous amino acid variants appeared to be characteristic of blood from ankylosing spondylitis patients.

The chain is encoded by TRBV11-2 joined to TRBJ2-7; the D segment may tentatively be TRBD1 or TRBD2, each giving 5 matched bases. Source material: synovial fluid, either unsorted or a sorted T cell fraction (not recorded which). This TCR was sampled from a male donor with ankylosing spondylitis. The CDR3: CASSLDRGHEQYF. The sequenced DNA is TGTGCCAGCAGCTTAGATCGGGGACACGAGCAGTACTTC. Here the CDR3 is joined to the reference TRBV11-2 and TRBJ2-7 genes, and the full variable domain is: EAGVAQSPRYKIIEKRQSVAFWCNPISGHATLYWYQQILGQGPKLLIQFQNNGVVDDSQLPKDRFSAERLKGVDSTLKIQPAKLEDSAVYLCASSLDRGHEQYFGPGTRLTVT.